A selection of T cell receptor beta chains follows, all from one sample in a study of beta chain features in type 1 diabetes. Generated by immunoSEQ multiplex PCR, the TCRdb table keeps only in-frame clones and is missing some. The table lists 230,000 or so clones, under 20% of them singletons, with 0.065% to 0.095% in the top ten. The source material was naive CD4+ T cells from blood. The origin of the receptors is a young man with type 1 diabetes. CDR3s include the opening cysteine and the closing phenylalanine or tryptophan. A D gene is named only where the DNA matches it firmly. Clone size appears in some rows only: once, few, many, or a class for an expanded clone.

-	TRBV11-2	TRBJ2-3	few	CASSSISTDTQYF	TGTGCCAGCAGCTCGATTAGCACAGATACGCAGTATTTT
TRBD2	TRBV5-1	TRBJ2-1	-	CASSQGLAENEQFF	TGCGCCAGCAGCCAGGGACTAGCGGAGAATGAGCAGTTCTTC
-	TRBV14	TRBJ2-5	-	CASSQLDWKETQYF	TGTGCCAGCAGCCAACTGGACTGGAAAGAGACCCAGTACTTC
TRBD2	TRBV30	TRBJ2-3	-	CAWRRDYYTDTQYF	TGTGCCTGGAGACGGGACTACTACACAGATACGCAGTATTTT
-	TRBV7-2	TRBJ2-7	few	CASSANSYEQYF	TGTGCCAGCAGCGCTAACAGCTACGAGCAGTACTTC
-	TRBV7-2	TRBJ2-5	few	CASNPSPGLQETQYF	TGTGCCAGCAATCCATCGCCGGGGCTCCAAGAGACCCAGTACTTC
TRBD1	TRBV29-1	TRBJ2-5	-	CSVGTGGVSKTQYF	TGCAGCGTTGGGACAGGGGGCGTCTCAAAGACCCAGTACTTC
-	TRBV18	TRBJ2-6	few	CASSPAEANVLTF	TGTGCCAGCTCACCGGCAGAGGCCAACGTCCTGACTTTC
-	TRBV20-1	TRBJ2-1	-	CSARLDHEQFF	TGCAGTGCTAGATTAGACCATGAGCAGTTCTTC
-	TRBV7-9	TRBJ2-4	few	CASSPSHDIQYF	TGTGCCAGCAGCCCTTCCCATGACATTCAGTACTTC
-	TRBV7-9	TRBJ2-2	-	CASGLAYETGELFF	TGTGCCAGCGGGTTAGCTTATGAGACCGGGGAGCTGTTTTTT
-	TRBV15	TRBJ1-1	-	CATSRVEGTEAFF	TGTGCCACCAGCAGAGTGGAGGGCACTGAAGCTTTCTTT
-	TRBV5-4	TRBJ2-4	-	CASSLSRATKNIQYF	TGTGCCAGCAGCTTGTCCAGGGCGACCAAAAACATTCAGTACTTC
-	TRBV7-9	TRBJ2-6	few	CASSFRVSGANVLTF	TGTGCCAGCAGCTTCAGGGTCTCTGGGGCCAACGTCCTGACTTTC
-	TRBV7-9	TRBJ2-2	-	CASSLSGELFF	TGTGCCAGCAGCTTATCCGGGGAGCTGTTTTTT
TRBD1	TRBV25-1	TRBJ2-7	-	CASSSTGTSYEQYF	TGTGCCAGCAGTTCGACAGGGACCTCCTACGAGCAGTACTTC
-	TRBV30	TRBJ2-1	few	CAWRSRALRNEQFF	TGTGCCTGGAGGTCCAGGGCCCTCAGGAATGAGCAGTTCTTC
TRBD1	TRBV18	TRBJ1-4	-	CASSPREGAGNEKLFF	TGTGCCAGCTCACCACGCGAGGGGGCAGGGAATGAAAAACTGTTTTTT
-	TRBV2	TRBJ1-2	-	CASRGGPNYGYTF	TGTGCCAGCAGGGGGGGCCCAAACTATGGCTACACCTTC
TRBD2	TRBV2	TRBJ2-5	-	CASRLRISGSETQYF	TGTGCCAGCCGACTACGAATCAGCGGGAGTGAGACCCAGTACTTC
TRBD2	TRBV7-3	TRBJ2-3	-	CASSSGLAGDTQYF	TGTGCCAGCAGTTCCGGACTAGCGGGAGATACGCAGTATTTT
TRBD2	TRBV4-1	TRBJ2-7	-	CASSQELAGVGEQYF	TGCGCCAGCAGCCAAGAACTAGCGGGAGTTGGAGAGCAGTACTTC
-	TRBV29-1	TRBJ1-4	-	CSVISTGQNEKLFF	TGCAGCGTTATATCGACAGGCCAAAATGAAAAACTGTTTTTT
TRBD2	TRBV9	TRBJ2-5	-	CASSAGGETQYF	TGTGCCAGCAGCGCGGGGGGAGAGACCCAGTACTTC
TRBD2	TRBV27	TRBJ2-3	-	CASSLSKLRREGLGTDTQYF	TGTGCCAGCAGTTTATCGAAATTGAGGCGGGAGGGCCTGGGCACAGATACGCAGTATTTT
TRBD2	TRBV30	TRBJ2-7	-	CAWTPRQGLAGGEQYF	TGTGCCTGGACTCCCCGGCAGGGACTAGCGGGAGGAGAGCAGTACTTC
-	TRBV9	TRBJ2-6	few	CASSVPASGANVLTF	TGTGCCAGCAGCGTACCAGCCTCTGGGGCCAACGTCCTGACTTTC
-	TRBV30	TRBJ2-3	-	CAWSPSTSTDTQYF	TGTGCCTGGAGTCCCTCGACTAGCACAGATACGCAGTATTTT
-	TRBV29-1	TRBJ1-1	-	CSVLGQENTEAFF	TGCAGCGTTCTAGGGCAGGAGAACACTGAAGCTTTCTTT
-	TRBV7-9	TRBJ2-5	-	CASSLRDIQETQYF	TGTGCCAGCAGCCTCCGGGACATCCAAGAGACCCAGTACTTC
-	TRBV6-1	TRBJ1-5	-	CASSEGQPNQPQHF	TGTGCCAGCAGTGAAGGGCAGCCTAATCAGCCCCAGCATTTT
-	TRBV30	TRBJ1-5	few	CAWSLAEDQPQHF	TGTGCCTGGAGTCTGGCAGAAGATCAGCCCCAGCATTTT
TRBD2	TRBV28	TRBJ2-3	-	CASKNSGTTDTQYF	TGTGCCAGCAAAAATAGCGGGACCACAGATACGCAGTATTTT
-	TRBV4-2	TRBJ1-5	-	CASSQDMPTNQPQHF	TGTGCCAGCAGCCAAGATATGCCGACGAATCAGCCCCAGCATTTT
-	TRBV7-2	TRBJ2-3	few	CASSSTASTDTQYF	TGTGCCAGCAGCTCCACCGCTAGCACAGATACGCAGTATTTT
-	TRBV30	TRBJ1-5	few	CAWSVKRDQPQHF	TGTGCCTGGAGTGTAAAAAGGGATCAGCCCCAGCATTTT
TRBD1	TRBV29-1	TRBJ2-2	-	CSVHRGENTGELFF	TGCAGCGTACACAGGGGAGAGAACACCGGGGAGCTGTTTTTT
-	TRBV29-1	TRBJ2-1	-	CSVKTPQWSYNEQFF	TGCAGCGTCAAGACCCCGCAGTGGTCCTACAATGAGCAGTTCTTC
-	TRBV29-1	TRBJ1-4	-	CSVEEGGRKLFF	TGCAGCGTTGAAGAAGGGGGACGGAAACTGTTTTTT
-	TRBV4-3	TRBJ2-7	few	CASSQGDVSYEQYF	TGCGCCAGCAGCCAAGGGGACGTCTCCTACGAGCAGTACTTC
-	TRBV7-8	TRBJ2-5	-	CASSGGEETQYF	TGTGCCAGCAGCGGAGGGGAAGAGACCCAGTACTTC
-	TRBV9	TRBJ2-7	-	CASSPRTASSYEQYF	TGTGCCAGCAGCCCTCGGACAGCCAGCTCCTACGAGCAGTACTTC
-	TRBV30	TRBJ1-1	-	CAWRRPEVAGMNTEAFF	TGTGCCTGGAGGAGGCCAGAGGTAGCCGGTATGAACACTGAAGCTTTCTTT
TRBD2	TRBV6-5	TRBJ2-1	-	CASSYSGRSYNEQFF	TGTGCCAGCAGTTACAGCGGGAGGTCTTACAATGAGCAGTTCTTC
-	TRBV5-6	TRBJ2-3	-	CASRTRGTDTQYF	TGTGCCAGCAGGACCCGGGGCACAGATACGCAGTATTTT
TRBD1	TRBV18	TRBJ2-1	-	CASSPGQGGNEQFF	TGTGCCAGCTCACCAGGACAGGGTGGGAATGAGCAGTTCTTC